This T cell receptor (beta chain) was observed in a study of breast tumors, draining lymph nodes, adjacent tissues. Study-wide findings and caveats: Most tumor T cells seemingly derive from lymph node, then expand in tumor. Compared with lymph nodes, tumors were less diverse; compared with nontumor tissue, more. The lymph node origin of tumor T cells was framed as consistent with a hypothesis, not demonstrated.

Samples came from axillary lymph nodes draining the breast cancer. The V and J ends lost 2 bases and 3 bases respectively, with 4 bases between them. Germline CDR1 and CDR2: SGHAT and FQNNGV. The CDR3 consists of 13 residues. Comments on this clonotype: What it binds is unknown.

TCRdb re-derived calls from the multiplex PCR reads in MiXCR, one entry per CDR3 protein. The sample includes under 250,000 distinct CDR3 sequences, about 30% of them seen just once. Source material: axillary lymph node tissue. The sequence was obtained from a female donor with breast cancer. Some clones in this sample may be carry-over from other donors' samples. The V gene is TRBV11-2, the J gene TRBJ2-2; no definite D call. The CDR3 loop is CASSLRDTGELFF. The CDR3 bases are TGTGCCAGCAGCTTAAGAGACACCGGGGAGCTGTTTTTT.